The source of this T cell receptor (beta chain) is a study of T cell changes during pregnancy in multiple sclerosis. Germline-derived CDR1 and CDR2 are MDHEN and SYDVKM. The CDR3 length is 15 residues. V lost 3 bases and J lost 0, with 9 bases in between. Some clones are missing from TCRdb's copy, which holds only in-frame ones; the method was immunoSEQ multiplex PCR. The sample yields about 56,000 clones, around 92% seen once. The genes are TRBV28 and TRBJ1-3; D remains ambiguous. This sequence was found in a female donor with multiple sclerosis, enrolled in a pregnancy study. Sequencing was performed on CD4+ T cells from peripheral blood mononuclear cells, taken in the second trimester of pregnancy. DNA for the CDR3: TGTGCCAGCAGTTTCAAGAGGAGCTCTGGAAACACCATATATTTT. Translating gives CASSFKRSSGNTIYF.